Each of the 2 T cell receptor beta chains below was sequenced from the same sample in a study of T-cell memory formation after mild COVID-19. One entry per CDR3 protein, called by TCRdb with MiXCR from the 5' RACE reads. The data contain about 7,100 distinct CDR3 sequences, roughly 58% of them singletons. Sample: PBMCs or a T cell subset sorted from them (not recorded which). The receptors come from an adult who had mild COVID-19 (a few samples of this study predate the infection). Cell type and time point are not known.

By sample share, this clonotype is medium-sized (0.01 to 0.1%). The chain's CDR3 is CASSQDNQPQHF. DNA of the CDR3: TGTGCCAGCAGCCAAGATAACCAGCCCCAGCATTTT. This chain joins TRBV3-1 and TRBJ1-5, with D unresolved. Trimming took off 0 bases at V and 7 bases at J, with 4 bases between the two ends. The CDR3 contains 12 residues. Per germline, CDR1 LGHDT and CDR2 YNNKEL (reference sequence).

The CDR3 loop is CASSQDSGANVLTF. The CDR3 DNA reads TGTGCCAGCAGCCAAGACTCTGGGGCCAACGTCCTGACTTTC. The rearrangement joins TRBV3-1 to TRBJ2-6; no clear D. The V gene's germline CDR1 is LGHDT and CDR2 YNNKEL (reference sequence). The CDR3 is made up of 14 amino acids. V was pared by 0 bases and J by 0 bases, with 0 bases between.